Listed below are T cell receptor beta chains from one sample, sequenced in a study of T cells in Graves' hyperthyroidism and ophthalmopathy. TCRdb used MiXCR to reprocess the multiplex PCR reads, holding one entry per CDR3 protein. The data contain 250,000 to 300,000 distinct CDR3 sequences, over 15% of them singletons. Sequenced material: blood. The receptor source for this set is a woman in her sixties with Graves' ophthalmopathy. CDR3s include the opening cysteine and the closing phenylalanine or tryptophan. The D gene is left open where the match is weak. Rows give clone size only sometimes, using once, few, many, or a class for an expanded clone.

d_call: TRBD2
v_call: TRBV5-1
clone_size: many
j_call: TRBJ2-7
cdr3_aa: CASSQSAGGLKEQYF
cdr3_nt: TGCGCCAGCAGCCAATCAGCGGGAGGTCTGAAAGAGCAGTACTTC

d_call: TRBD2
v_call: TRBV20-1
clone_size: many
j_call: TRBJ2-3
cdr3_aa: CSARGGSGTEDTQYF
cdr3_nt: TGCAGTGCTAGAGGGGGTAGCGGGACCGAAGATACGCAGTATTTT

d_call: TRBD1
v_call: TRBV12-3/TRBV12-4
clone_size: NA
j_call: TRBJ2-1
cdr3_aa: CASSLGTGVVNEQFF
cdr3_nt: TGTGCCAGCAGTTTGGGGACAGGGGTGGTCAATGAGCAGTTCTTC

d_call: TRBD1
v_call: TRBV28
clone_size: once
j_call: TRBJ2-5
cdr3_aa: CASSHRQGSRGPETQYF
cdr3_nt: TGTGCCAGCAGTCACCGACAGGGTAGTAGGGGGCCAGAGACCCAGTACTTC

d_call: NA
v_call: TRBV20-1
clone_size: many
j_call: TRBJ1-5
cdr3_aa: CSASPEISQPQHF
cdr3_nt: TGCAGTGCCAGTCCCGAAATCAGTCAGCCCCAGCATTTT

d_call: NA
v_call: TRBV20-1
clone_size: many
j_call: TRBJ2-3
cdr3_aa: CSARVPRGSSTDTQYF
cdr3_nt: TGCAGTGCTAGAGTTCCCCGAGGATCTAGCACAGATACGCAGTATTTT

d_call: TRBD2
v_call: TRBV6-2/TRBV6-3
clone_size: NA
j_call: TRBJ2-5
cdr3_aa: CASSLVAGGKETQYF
cdr3_nt: TGTGCCAGCAGTTTGGTAGCGGGAGGGAAAGAGACCCAGTACTTC

d_call: NA
v_call: TRBV27
clone_size: NA
j_call: TRBJ1-1
cdr3_aa: CASGGQPTTEAFF
cdr3_nt: TGTGCCAGCGGCGGACAGCCAACCACTGAAGCTTTCTTT

d_call: NA
v_call: TRBV28
clone_size: many
j_call: TRBJ2-3
cdr3_aa: CASSLQEWRTDTQYF
cdr3_nt: TGTGCCAGCAGCCTTCAGGAGTGGCGCACAGATACGCAGTATTTT

d_call: NA
v_call: TRBV10-3
clone_size: few
j_call: TRBJ2-3
cdr3_aa: CAISEAAGTGTDTQYF
cdr3_nt: TGTGCCATCAGTGAGGCCGCGGGGACGGGCACAGATACGCAGTATTTT